Listed here are 4 T cell receptor beta chains from one sample, sequenced in a study of T-cell memory formation after mild COVID-19. MiXCR, run by TCRdb on the 5' RACE reads, gives a single entry per CDR3 protein. The data show 75,000 to 95,000 distinct CDR3 sequences, over 12% seen once. The sequenced material came from PBMCs or a T cell subset sorted from them (not recorded which). All receptors come from a man between 18 and 29 years old who had mild COVID-19 (a few samples of this study predate the infection). Cell type and time point are not known.

This clonotype has a count of ten or more. V is TRBV5-1 and J is TRBJ2-5, with a tentative D call TRBD2 (7 bases). Germline-derived CDR1 and CDR2 are SGHRS and YFSETQ. Trimming stripped 4 bases from V and 5 bases from J, with 15 bases between. The CDR3 covers 14 residues. CDR3 coding DNA: TGCGCCAGCAGCGCGAAGGGGGGGCCGGAGACCCAGTACTTC. Amino acid sequence: CASSAKGGPETQYF. The complete variable domain, with remaining parts taken from reference TRBV5-1 and TRBJ2-5, reads KAGVTQTPRYLIKTRGQQVTLSCSPISGHRSVSWYQQTPGQGLQFLFEYFSETQRNKGNFPGRFSGRQFSNSRSEMNVSTLELGDSALYLCASSAKGGPETQYFGPGTRLLVL.

The chain joins TRBV25-1 to TRBJ1-2; no firm D call. CDR1 is MGHDK, CDR2 SYGVNS, per germline. V dropped 6 bases and J dropped 5 bases, with 19 bases sitting between them. This CDR3 spans 15 amino acids. CDR3 nucleotide sequence: TGTGCCAGCAGCCCTCGACAACAACATTATTATGGCTACACCTTC. This encodes CASSPRQQHYYGYTF.

This clonotype was found many times. This chain connects TRBV6-1 to TRBJ1-1; D may be TRBD1 (6 bases). The CDR3 is made up of 16 amino acids. Germline assignment: CDR1 MNHNS and CDR2 SASEGT. Deletions cut 4 bases from V and 0 bases from J, with 15 bases between. The CDR3 loop is CASSVWTAGMNTEAFF. The CDR3 DNA reads TGTGCCAGCAGTGTCTGGACAGCAGGCATGAACACTGAAGCTTTCTTT.

The sample holds a few counts of this clonotype. The chain uses TRBV19 and TRBJ2-2; a possible D gene is TRBD1 (5 bases). CDR3 size: 13 residues. In germline, CDR1 is LNHDA, CDR2 SQIVND (reference sequence). The germline V and J ends were trimmed by 3 bases and 6 bases, with 8 bases remaining between them. Here the CDR3 reads CASSIRGSGELFF. CDR3 coding DNA: TGTGCCAGTAGTATTAGGGGCTCCGGGGAGCTGTTTTTT. The whole variable domain, remainder taken from reference TRBV19 and TRBJ2-2, is DGGITQSPKYLFRKEGQNVTLSCEQNLNHDAMYWYRQDPGQGLRLIYYSQIVNDFQKGDIAEGYSVSREKKESFPLTVTSAQKNPTAFYLCASSIRGSGELFFGEGSRLTVL.